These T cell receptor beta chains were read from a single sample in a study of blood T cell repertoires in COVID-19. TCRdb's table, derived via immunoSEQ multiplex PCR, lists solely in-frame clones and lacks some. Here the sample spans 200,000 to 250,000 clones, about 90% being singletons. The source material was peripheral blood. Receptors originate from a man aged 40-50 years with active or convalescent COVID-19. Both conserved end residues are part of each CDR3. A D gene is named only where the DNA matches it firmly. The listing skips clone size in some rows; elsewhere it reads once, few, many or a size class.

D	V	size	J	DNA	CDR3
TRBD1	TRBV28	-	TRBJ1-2	TGTGCCAGCAGTTTAAGGACAGGGGACGGCTACACCTTC	CASSLRTGDGYTF
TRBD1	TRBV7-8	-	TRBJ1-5	TGTGCCAGCAGCTTAGCAGGGGGGGGACAGGGTTGGCATTTT	CASSLAGGGQGWHF
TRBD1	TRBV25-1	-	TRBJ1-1	TGTGCCAGCAGTGGGACAGGCTACACTGAAGCTTTCTTT	CASSGTGYTEAFF
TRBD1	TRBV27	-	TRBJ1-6	TGTGCCAGCAGTTTTCGGTTTAGGGACAGGGGTTCACCCCTCCACTTT	CASSFRFRDRGSPLHF
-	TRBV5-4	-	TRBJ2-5	TGTGCCAGCAGCTTGGACAGCCAAGAGACCCAGTACTTC	CASSLDSQETQYF
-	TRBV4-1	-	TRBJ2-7	TGCGCCAGCAGCCAAGATGCGGGAATGGCCTACGAGCAGTACTTC	CASSQDAGMAYEQYF
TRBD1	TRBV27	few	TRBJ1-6	TGTGCCAGCAGTTCCATTACAGGGGCCAATTCACCCCTCCACTTT	CASSSITGANSPLHF
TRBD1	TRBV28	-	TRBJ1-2	TGTGCCAGCAGACTACAGGGGGACCCTCGTGGCTACACCTTC	CASRLQGDPRGYTF
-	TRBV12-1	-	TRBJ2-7	TGTGCCAGCAGCTCCGCACAGGGGATTACCCCCTACGAGCAGTACTTC	CASSSAQGITPYEQYF
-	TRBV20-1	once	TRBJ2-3	TGCAGTGCTAGTAGGTATAGGGGCAATACGCAGTATTTT	CSASRYRGNTQYF
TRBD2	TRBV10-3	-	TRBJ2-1	TGTGCCATCAGTGCCGGACTAGGGCATGAGCAGTTCTTC	CAISAGLGHEQFF
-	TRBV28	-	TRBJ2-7	TGTGCCAGCAGTCAAAGGATGGGAGGGCAGTACTTC	CASSQRMGGQYF
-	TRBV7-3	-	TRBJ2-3	TGTGCCAGCAGCTTAGGGGCTAGCACAGATACGCAGTATTTT	CASSLGASTDTQYF
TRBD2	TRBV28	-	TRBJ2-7	TGTGCCAGCAGTCTAAGAGAGGGGAGGGACGAGCAGTACTTC	CASSLREGRDEQYF
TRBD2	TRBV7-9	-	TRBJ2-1	TGTGCCAGCAGCTTCGCACCGGGACTAGCGGAATTTTACAATGAGCAGTTCTTC	CASSFAPGLAEFYNEQFF